The rows below give T cell receptor beta chains drawn from one sample of a study of graft-versus-host responses after intestinal transplantation. These receptors are not linked to any known antigen. TCRdb's copy holds only in-frame clones and misses some; the assay was immunoSEQ multiplex PCR. Among around 100,000 clones, 90% to 95% were seen once, and the ten largest hold about 0.25%. This sample comprised unstimulated CD4+ T cells sorted from spleen or lymph node cells, obtained before transplant. The receptors derive from a human donor who was the organ donor for an intestinal transplant. Each CDR3 is given without its conserved first and last residue. Fields, in order: D gene, V gene, J gene, CDR3 protein. D genes are given only for firm matches.

-,TRBV19,TRBJ2-5,ASSPETGNPQETQY
-,TRBV7-3,TRBJ2-6,ASSFERGANVLT
-,TRBV4-1,TRBJ2-5,ASSQDHGRQTQY
-,TRBV5-4,TRBJ2-2,ASTLYGGRNGELF
TRBD2,TRBV9,TRBJ2-3,ASSGDVAGESTDTQY
TRBD1,TRBV7-2,TRBJ2-7,ASSLDLTGSLRLYEQY
TRBD2,TRBV15,TRBJ2-1,ATSRVTPGLAGGIDEQF
-,TRBV11-2,TRBJ2-7,ASSLDRPPSEQY
-,TRBV29-1,TRBJ2-3,SVEDKGTDTQY
-,TRBV6-5,TRBJ2-7,ASSASVTYEQY
TRBD2,TRBV5-1,TRBJ2-2,ASSLGSGTSGRSPGELF
TRBD2,TRBV5-6,TRBJ2-2,ASSLLGGSYTGELF
-,TRBV7-9,TRBJ2-1,ASSPLGGRVNEQF
-,TRBV4-2,TRBJ1-1,ASSPWTDQNTEAF
-,TRBV21-1,TRBJ1-1,ASSPRCLSAGRGVGMNTEAF
-,TRBV7-9,TRBJ2-7,ASSFGGLAHEQY
-,TRBV30,TRBJ2-7,AWTAGPTYEQY
-,TRBV6-1,TRBJ1-1,ASSGQANTEAF
-,TRBV30,TRBJ2-5,AWSPGPTQY
-,TRBV9,TRBJ1-1,ASSASGTSNTEAF
-,TRBV6-5,TRBJ2-6,ASKGGANVLT
-,TRBV4-3,TRBJ2-3,ASSQGDSTDTQY
TRBD1,TRBV28,TRBJ2-5,ASSLTGGVEQETQY
TRBD1,TRBV19,TRBJ2-7,ASSPRDREGYEQY
TRBD2,TRBV19,TRBJ2-5,ASSRGLAGVKETQY
TRBD2,TRBV4-1,TRBJ2-3,ASSRGLAGGPSTDTQY
TRBD1,TRBV10-3,TRBJ2-5,AIRGTGGAETQY
-,TRBV10-2,TRBJ1-5,ASSRGLDSNQPQH
-,TRBV7-8,TRBJ1-3,ASSLQSSGNTIY
TRBD1,TRBV5-4,TRBJ1-2,ASSVKTGDYGYT
TRBD2,TRBV18,TRBJ2-1,ASSPRAGLAFNNEQF
-,TRBV15,TRBJ1-1,ATSSRILGTEAF
-,TRBV30,TRBJ1-2,ACRRGLGSNT
-,TRBV13,TRBJ2-2,ASSFGTGELF
-,TRBV2,TRBJ2-7,ASKEGAYEQY
TRBD2,TRBV29-1,TRBJ2-2,SFGSGRVGNTGELF
-,TRBV21-1,TRBJ1-2,ASSKERDRGRDYGYT
-,TRBV4-2,TRBJ2-3,ASSQGTLDTDTQY
-,TRBV6-6,TRBJ2-3,ASSYRVGTDTQY
-,TRBV5-1,TRBJ2-5,ASEGGTVSQETQY
-,TRBV19,TRBJ2-3,ASSAQRVTDTQY
-,TRBV7-9,TRBJ1-5,AVGVAMGSNQPQH
-,TRBV6-5,TRBJ1-6,ASSPNLVNSPLH
-,TRBV27,TRBJ2-3,ASSPGLIRSAQY
TRBD2,TRBV6-4,TRBJ2-7,ASSDSCRSGRYLYEQY
-,TRBV12-5,TRBJ1-3,ASGLGDSSGNTIY
TRBD1,TRBV7-9,TRBJ2-1,ASSTRGTGGNEQF
-,TRBV6-1,TRBJ2-7,ASSDIGVLAYEQY
TRBD2,TRBV9,TRBJ2-5,ASSVGLAGAEETQY
-,TRBV11-3,TRBJ2-7,ASSRDFSSEQY
TRBD1,TRBV9,TRBJ2-6,ASSTGQGVFSGANVLT
TRBD1,TRBV9,TRBJ2-7,ASSPVTGGAEQY
-,TRBV7-2,TRBJ1-2,ASSGVGDTAARGYT